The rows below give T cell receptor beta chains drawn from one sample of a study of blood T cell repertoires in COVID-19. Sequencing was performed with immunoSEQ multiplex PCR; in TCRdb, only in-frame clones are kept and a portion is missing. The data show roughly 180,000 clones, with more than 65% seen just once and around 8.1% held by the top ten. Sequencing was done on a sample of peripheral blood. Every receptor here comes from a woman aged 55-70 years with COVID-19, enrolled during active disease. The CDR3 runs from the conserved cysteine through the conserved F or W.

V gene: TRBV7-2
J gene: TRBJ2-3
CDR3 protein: CASSLSDTQYF

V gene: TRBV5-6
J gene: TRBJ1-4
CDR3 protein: CASSLRAPANEKLFF

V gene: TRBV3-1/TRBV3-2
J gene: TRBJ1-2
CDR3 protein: CASSQDLQPTYGYTF

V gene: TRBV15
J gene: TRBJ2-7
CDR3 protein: CATSRERTGGSYEQYF

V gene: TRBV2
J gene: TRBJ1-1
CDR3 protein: CASTRDRVSTEAFF

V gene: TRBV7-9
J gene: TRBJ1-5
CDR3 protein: CASSLGGGTGVSQPQHF

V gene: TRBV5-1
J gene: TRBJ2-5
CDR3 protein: CASSLSTILGGGVETQYF

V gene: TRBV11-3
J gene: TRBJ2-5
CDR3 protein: CASSLGGSQETQYF

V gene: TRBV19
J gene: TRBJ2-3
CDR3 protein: CASSPGQGRADTQYF

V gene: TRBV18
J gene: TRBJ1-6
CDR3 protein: CASSPTGTSVNNSPLHF

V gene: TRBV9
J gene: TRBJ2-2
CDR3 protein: CASSVAVNTGELFF

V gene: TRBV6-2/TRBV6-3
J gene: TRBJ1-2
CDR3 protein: CASSYRPGQLYGYTF

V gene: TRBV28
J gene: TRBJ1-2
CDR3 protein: CASSWGTGFGYTF

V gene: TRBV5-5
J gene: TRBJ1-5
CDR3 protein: CASSLEHTGLGQHF

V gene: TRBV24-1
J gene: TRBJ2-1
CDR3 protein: CATSGTGRTSGGNEQFF

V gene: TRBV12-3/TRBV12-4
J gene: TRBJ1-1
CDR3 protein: CASSLSGGEAFF

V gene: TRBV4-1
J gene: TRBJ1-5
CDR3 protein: CASSYRTGQQPQHF

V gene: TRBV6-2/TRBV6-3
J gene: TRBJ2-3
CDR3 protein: CASSYSPGLAGGSTDTQYF

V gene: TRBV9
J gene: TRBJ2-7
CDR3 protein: CASSVAGGGSYEQYF

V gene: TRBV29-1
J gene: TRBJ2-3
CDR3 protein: CSVYPRGTDTQYF

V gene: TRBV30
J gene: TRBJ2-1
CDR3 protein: CAWGRGGHEQFF

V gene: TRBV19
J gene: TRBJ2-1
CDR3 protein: CASSIVPSGRGSYNEQFF

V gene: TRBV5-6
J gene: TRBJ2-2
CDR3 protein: CASSLDRGTGELFF